The clone carrying this T cell receptor (beta chain) appeared a few times. Its specificity is unknown. The data are from a study of T-cell reconstitution after alpha-beta-depleted transplantation in children. The CDR3 extends over 12 amino acids. Trimming removed 6 bases at V and 2 bases at J, with 9 bases between. CDR1 is DFQATT and CDR2 is SNEGSKA in the germline V gene (reference sequence). Broader study findings: A year post-transplant, T-cell counts and diversity derived mostly from newly produced T cells. Reports say that about two months after transplant, the alpha-beta T cells came out of several hundred graft clones that had expanded. After transplant, high TCRbeta diversity at day 60 in some patients arose from surviving recipient T cells and thymic progenitors.

Preparation of the TCRbeta library involved a method that used unique molecular identifiers. One entry per CDR3 protein, called by TCRdb with MiXCR from the PCR reads. The table has hundreds of thousands of distinct CDR3 sequences, under 15% seen once. This sequence originates from a girl aged 2-10 years with congenital amegakaryocytic thrombocytopenia, due to receive a stem cell transplant. This sequence joins TRBV20-1 and TRBJ2-3, with D uncertain. The source was PBMCs, collected before TCRalphabeta/CD19-depleted stem cell transplant. The CDR3 nucleotides are TGCAGTGCATTCATGACCACAGATACGCAGTATTTT. Protein product: CSAFMTTDTQYF.